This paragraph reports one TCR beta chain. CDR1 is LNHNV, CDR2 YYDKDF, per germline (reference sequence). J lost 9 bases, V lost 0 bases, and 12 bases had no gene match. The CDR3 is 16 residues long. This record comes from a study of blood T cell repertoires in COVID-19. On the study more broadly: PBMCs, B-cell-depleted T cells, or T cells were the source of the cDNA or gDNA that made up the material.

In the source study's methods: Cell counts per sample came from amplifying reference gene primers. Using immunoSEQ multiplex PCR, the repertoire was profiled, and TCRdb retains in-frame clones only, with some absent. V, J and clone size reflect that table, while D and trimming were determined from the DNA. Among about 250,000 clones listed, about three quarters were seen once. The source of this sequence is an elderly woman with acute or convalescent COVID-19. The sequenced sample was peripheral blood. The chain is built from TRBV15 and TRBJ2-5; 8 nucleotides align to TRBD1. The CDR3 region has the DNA TGTGCCACCAGCAGAGATCGATGGGGGACAGGAGGGGCCCAGTACTTC. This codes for CATSRDRWGTGGAQYF.